The 32 T cell receptor beta chains given below trace back to one sample, sequenced in a study of control samples from healthy donors and cancer patients. The protocol was immunoSEQ multiplex PCR, while the TCRdb copy is restricted to in-frame clones and leaves out a portion. The sample has around 9,000 clones, 90% to 95% seen once. The specimen was PBMCs. The receptors shown here come from a man aged 55 to 70 with colorectal cancer.

The chain is built from TRBV30 and TRBJ1-5; 10 nucleotides agree with TRBD1. This CDR3 has 14 residues. V lost 0 bases, J lost 7 bases, and 3 bases stayed unmatched. Germline CDR1 reads GTSNPN; CDR2 reads SVGIG (reference sequence). In DNA, the CDR3 is TGTGCCTGGAGTGTTCGGGGACAGGGGCAGCCCCAGCATTTT. This codes for CAWSVRGQGQPQHF.

The genes are TRBV10-3 and TRBJ1-1; D is ambiguous. The CDR3 sequence is 15 residues long. Trimming pared 0 bases from V and 1 base from J, leaving 9 bases between. In germline, CDR1 is ENHRY, CDR2 SYGVKD. DNA of the CDR3: TGTGCCATCAGTGAGTCGAATTTCGGGAACACTGAAGCTTTCTTT. Translation gives CAISESNFGNTEAFF.

V and J are TRBV4-1 and TRBJ2-3; tentatively, D is TRBD1 or TRBD2 (6 bases each). There are 18 residues in the CDR3. CDR1 MGHRA and CDR2 YSYEKL come from the germline V gene. Trimming left V 1 base short and J 1 base short, with 18 bases between. CDR3 coding DNA: TGCGCCAGCAGCCAAGCCCCACCCGGGGGCGACGGCACAGATACGCAGTATTTT. It yields the protein CASSQAPPGGDGTDTQYF.

The J gene is TRBJ1-2, the V gene TRBV6-5; D is undetermined. V lost 2 bases to trimming and J lost 7 bases, with 14 bases between them. CDR1 is MNHEY and CDR2 is SVGAGI in the germline V gene. The CDR3 contains 14 residues. Here the CDR3 DNA reads TGTGCCAGCAGTTACGCGAGCCGTGGCGGTGGCTACACCTTC. Amino acids: CASSYASRGGGYTF.

V gene TRBV11-2 combines with J gene TRBJ2-3, with TRBD2 identical over 8 bases. V gave up 1 base and J gave up 1 base; unmatched junction bases: 10. Per germline, CDR1 SGHAT and CDR2 FQNNGV. The CDR3 runs 18 residues. The DNA for the CDR3 is TGTGCCAGCAGCTTAGGGTTCCTGCGGGGGGCCCGCACAGATACGCAGTATTTT. Translating it yields CASSLGFLRGARTDTQYF. The whole variable domain, remainder taken from reference TRBV11-2 and TRBJ2-3, is EAGVAQSPRYKIIEKRQSVAFWCNPISGHATLYWYQQILGQGPKLLIQFQNNGVVDDSQLPKDRFSAERLKGVDSTLKIQPAKLEDSAVYLCASSLGFLRGARTDTQYFGPGTRLTVL.

This chain uses TRBV27 with TRBJ1-1, with D uncertain. In germline, CDR1 is MNHEY, CDR2 SMNVEV (reference sequence). Between the trimmed V and J ends, which lost 3 bases and 0 bases, there was a span of 11 bases. This CDR3 contains 15 residues. The CDR3 is CASSFLKGLNTEAFF. CDR3 nucleotide sequence: TGTGCCAGCAGTTTTTTAAAGGGATTGAACACTGAAGCTTTCTTT.

The chain recombines TRBV12-3 or TRBV12-4 with TRBJ1-5; D is uncertain. The CDR3 extends over 13 amino acids. Trimming pared 4 bases from V and 3 bases from J, leaving 7 bases between. As DNA, the CDR3 is TGTGCCAGCAGTTCCGGGTCCAATCAGCCCCAGCATTTT. Residues: CASSSGSNQPQHF.

The chain has TRBV4-1 and TRBJ2-1, with 7 bases identical to TRBD2. Germline loops: CDR1 MGHRA, CDR2 YSYEKL. The V and J ends lost 1 base and 2 bases, in that order; junction bases with no gene match: 11. The CDR3 sequence is 18 residues long. CDR3 sequence: CASSQVSLGGGTYNEQFF. The CDR3 nucleotides read TGCGCCAGCAGCCAAGTTTCACTCGGCGGGGGAACCTACAATGAGCAGTTCTTC.

This clone appeared a single time. The chain links TRBV5-1 to TRBJ2-3; weak D call: TRBD2 (6 bases). Germline V gene data show CDR1 as SGHRS and CDR2 as YFSETQ. The CDR3 loop spans 19 amino acids. The V end was cut by 1 base, the J end by 0 bases, with 21 bases between. CDR3: CASSLTPMRGGHSTDTQYF. The DNA for the CDR3 is TGCGCCAGCAGCTTGACCCCGATGCGAGGAGGGCATAGCACAGATACGCAGTATTTT.

The table lists this clone with a count of one. The chain has TRBV11-2 and TRBJ1-1; the D gene is possibly TRBD1 (6 bases). Trimming took 5 bases from V and 6 from J, leaving 28 bases between them. This CDR3 contains 18 residues. Germline lookup yields CDR1 SGHAT and CDR2 FQNNGV. CDR3 sequence reads: CASSPPGWGGEKEPEAFF. DNA for the CDR3: TGTGCCAGCAGCCCTCCTGGCTGGGGGGGCGAAAAGGAGCCTGAAGCTTTCTTT.

The chain combines TRBV14 with TRBJ2-7; D is ambiguous. V was shortened by 7 bases and J by 0 bases, with 10 bases between the two germline ends. This CDR3 comprises 13 residues. The V gene's germline CDR1 is SGHDN and CDR2 FVKESK. CDR3 bases: TGTGCCAGCACCCGGACCGGCTCCTACGAGCAGTACTTC. Its protein is CASTRTGSYEQYF.

The chain joins TRBV19 to TRBJ2-7; 7 nucleotides agree with TRBD1. J lost 2 bases, V lost 0 bases, and 4 bases had no gene match. The CDR3 covers 15 residues. Per germline, CDR1 LNHDA and CDR2 SQIVND (reference sequence). The CDR3 protein is CASSIDSTGAYEQYF. The CDR3 DNA sequence: TGTGCCAGTAGTATAGATTCAACAGGGGCCTACGAGCAGTACTTC.

The chain is built from TRBV23-1 and TRBJ2-7, with 10 bases lining up with TRBD2. TRBV23-1 is labeled an ORF, and its function is uncertain. The V segment lost 4 bases and the J segment 5 bases; nucleotides outside the gene matches: 8. The CDR3 sequence is 15 residues long. CDR3 coding DNA: TGCGCCAGCAGTCGGTTCGAGCGGGGGGGCAACGAGCAGTACTTC. This translates into CASSRFERGGNEQYF.

The rearrangement links TRBV11-2 to TRBJ1-2; no clear D. The CDR3 has 14 residues. V was shortened by 4 bases and J by 4 bases, with 13 bases between the two germline ends. Germline values: CDR1 SGHAT, CDR2 FQNNGV. CDR3 amino acids: CASSSPRAPYGYTF. The CDR3 DNA follows: TGTGCCAGCAGCTCACCCCGGGCCCCCTATGGCTACACCTTC.

The gene calls are TRBV5-1 and TRBJ2-3; 13 bases agree with TRBD2. This CDR3 comprises 16 residues. After removal of 4 bases from V and 4 bases from J, the junction contained 6 bases not matched to a gene. Germline V lookup: CDR1 SGHRS, CDR2 YFSETQ. DNA of the CDR3: TGCGCCAGCAGCAGACTAGCGGGGGGAAGGGCAGATACGCAGTATTTT. This translates into CASSRLAGGRADTQYF. The variable domain in full, completed from reference TRBV5-1 and TRBJ2-3, reads KAGVTQTPRYLIKTRGQQVTLSCSPISGHRSVSWYQQTPGQGLQFLFEYFSETQRNKGNFPGRFSGRQFSNSRSEMNVSTLELGDSALYLCASSRLAGGRADTQYFGPGTRLTVL.

This sequence joins TRBV30 and TRBJ1-4; D call uncertain. CDR1 and CDR2 (germline): GTSNPN, SVGIG (reference sequence). The CDR3 covers 11 residues. V was pared by 7 bases and J by 10 bases, with 13 bases between. DNA for the CDR3: TGTGCCTTCTCGCCTGGAAGAAAACTGTTTTTT. This sequence encodes CAFSPGRKLFF.

The rearrangement joins TRBV11-2 to TRBJ2-4; tentatively, D is TRBD1 (6 bases). V gave up 5 bases and J gave up 4 bases, with 15 bases separating them. The CDR3 spans 15 residues. Per germline, CDR1 SGHAT and CDR2 FQNNGV. As DNA, the CDR3 is TGTGCCAGCAGCGATAGGCGGCAGGGGAAAAACATTCAGTACTTC. This encodes CASSDRRQGKNIQYF.

The J gene is TRBJ2-7, the V gene TRBV7-2; TRBD2 matches 10 bases. This CDR3 is built from 16 residues. The junction had 5 bases not matched to a gene; V was cut back by 1 base and J by 2 bases. CDR1 and CDR2 from the germline V gene are SGHTA and FQGNSA. The CDR3 region has the DNA TGTGCCAGCAGCTTAGGGATAGCGGGGGGAACCTACGAGCAGTACTTC. The encoded protein is CASSLGIAGGTYEQYF.

The chain has TRBV18 and TRBJ2-3, with D possibly matching TRBD2 (6 bases). The CDR3 is made up of 16 amino acids. Germline CDR1 is KGHSH and CDR2 is LQKENI. Deletions cut 11 bases from V and 4 bases from J, with 25 bases between. In DNA, the CDR3 is TGTGCCTCCTCTTCCCGGGTAGGGGAGGCACCAGATACGCAGTATTTT. Residues: CASSSRVGEAPDTQYF.

The chain combines TRBV9 with TRBJ2-2, with 9 nucleotides matching TRBD1. The CDR3 spans 15 residues. Per the germline V gene, CDR1 is SGDLS and CDR2 is YYNGEE. V dropped 6 bases and J dropped 5; count of bases not matched to a gene: 8. CDR3 DNA: TGTGCCAGCAACCAACAGGGGGCGCGGACCGGGGAGCTGTTTTTT. Its protein product is CASNQQGARTGELFF.

The V call is TRBV28, the J call TRBJ1-1; 8 nucleotides align to TRBD1. CDR3 length: 13 residues. Trimming cost V 6 bases and J 8 bases; bases outside gene matches: 8. Germline loops: CDR1 MDHEN, CDR2 SYDVKM. The CDR3 loop is CASSLDRGIEAFF. The CDR3 DNA reads as TGTGCCAGCAGCCTAGACAGGGGCATCGAAGCTTTCTTT.

The V call is TRBV4-1, the J call TRBJ2-3, with D uncertain. The V end was cut by 1 base, the J end by 4 bases, with 3 bases between. Germline lookup yields CDR1 MGHRA and CDR2 YSYEKL. This CDR3 has 12 amino acids. This chain's CDR3 is CASSQVADTQYF. CDR3 nucleotide sequence: TGCGCCAGCAGCCAAGTTGCAGATACGCAGTATTTT.

This rearrangement joins TRBV5-5 to TRBJ1-5; D gene uncertain. The CDR3 runs to 13 residues. CDR1 is SGHKS, CDR2 YYEKEE, per germline (reference sequence). Trimming removed 0 bases at V and 3 bases at J, with 4 bases between. In DNA form, the CDR3 reads TGTGCCAGCAGCTTGGCCCTCAATCAGCCCCAGCATTTT. Translation gives CASSLALNQPQHF.

This clone has only a few counts. The chain links TRBV10-3 to TRBJ1-1; D is perhaps TRBD1 (5 bases). V lost 3 bases and J 0 bases, leaving 11 bases between the germline ends. The CDR3 length is 15 residues. Germline CDR1 and CDR2: ENHRY and SYGVKD. The CDR3 DNA is TGTGCCATCAGTGACCCTCAGGGCCTGAACACTGAAGCTTTCTTT. Translating it yields CAISDPQGLNTEAFF.

Only a few counts were recorded for this clone. This chain joins TRBV7-9 and TRBJ1-2; D unresolved. The germline CDR1 and CDR2 sequences are SEHNR and FQNEAQ (reference sequence). This CDR3 comprises 13 residues. V gave up 3 bases and J gave up 3 bases, with 8 bases separating them. The CDR3 DNA is TGTGCCAGCAGCTTGGACGGCCACTATGGCTACACCTTC. It encodes CASSLDGHYGYTF.

The genes are TRBV7-3 and TRBJ2-7, with D maybe TRBD1 (6 bases). Trimming shortened V by 3 bases and J by 6 bases, and 9 bases separated the two germline ends. CDR1 SGHTA and CDR2 FQGTGA come from the germline V gene. The CDR3 has 12 residues. The CDR3 is CASSFQGSEQYF. Written as DNA, the CDR3 is TGTGCCAGCAGCTTCCAGGGGTCCGAGCAGTACTTC.

The chain carries TRBV4-1 and TRBJ2-1; 15 bases fit TRBD2. Germline CDR1 MGHRA, CDR2 YSYEKL. J was trimmed by 0 bases and V by 4 bases; bases with no gene match: 4. CDR3 length: 18 residues. Here the CDR3 reads CASSRGLAGGSSYNEQFF. CDR3 DNA: TGCGCCAGCAGCCGCGGACTAGCGGGGGGGAGCTCCTACAATGAGCAGTTCTTC.

The V call is TRBV7-9, the J call TRBJ2-5; the match to TRBD2 covers 9 bases. Germline V CDR1 and CDR2: SEHNR, FQNEAQ (reference sequence). V was clipped by 0 bases and J by 5 bases; unmatched bases: 7. The CDR3 is 16 amino acids. CDR3 in DNA: TGTGCCAGCAGCTTAGCTAGCGGGGGCGGACCGGAGACCCAGTACTTC. Its translation: CASSLASGGGPETQYF.

This clone appeared once. This rearrangement joins TRBV10-3 to TRBJ2-2; 7 bases match TRBD1. In germline, CDR1 is ENHRY, CDR2 SYGVKD. The CDR3 has 12 amino acids. V dropped 8 bases and J dropped 6; count of bases not matched to a gene: 3. The CDR3 DNA is TGTGCCATCCAAGACAGGGCCGGGGAGCTGTTTTTT. This translates into CAIQDRAGELFF.

The V gene is TRBV10-1, the J gene TRBJ1-1; D is uncertain. Germline values: CDR1 WNHNN, CDR2 SYGVQD (reference sequence). The V end lost 9 bases, the J end lost 6 bases, and 11 bases lay between the germline ends. The length of the CDR3 is 11 residues. The CDR3 DNA sequence: TGCGCCAGGGCGGCCCACCCTGAAGCTTTCTTT. This codes for CARAAHPEAFF.

The gene calls are TRBV28 and TRBJ2-7; 11 positions agree with TRBD2. The germline gives CDR1 MDHEN, CDR2 SYDVKM. The junction had 14 bases not matched to a gene; V was cut back by 4 bases and J by 3 bases. This CDR3 spans 18 amino acids. CDR3 nucleotides: TGTGCCAGCAGTTCTCCTCCTTGGCCCGGGACTAGCGGCTACGAGCAGTACTTC. It yields the protein CASSSPPWPGTSGYEQYF.

This chain connects TRBV5-1 to TRBJ2-1; 11 bases align to TRBD2. Losses at the gene ends were 3 bases for V and 6 bases for J; bases not matched to a gene: 5. The CDR3 runs 15 residues. In germline, CDR1 is SGHRS, CDR2 YFSETQ. CDR3 loop: CASSSTSGEINEQFF. The DNA of the CDR3 is TGCGCCAGCAGCTCGACTAGCGGGGAGATCAATGAGCAGTTCTTC.